Sequencing of this T cell receptor beta chain was carried out in a study of T cell responses to AZD1222 COVID-19 vaccine. Study outcomes and limitations: Females outnumbered males among donors, who were mostly white British; clonal diversity was possibly underestimated.

About this clone itself: Its specificity is unknown.

Clones were sequenced by immunoSEQ multiplex PCR, and TCRdb holds only the in-frame ones, with some missing. The sample yields 150,000 to 200,000 clones, roughly 89% seen once. The ends lost 3 bases at V and 8 bases at J; junction bases unmatched: 10. Germline V gives CDR1 LGHDT, CDR2 YNNKEL (reference sequence). This CDR3 is 16 amino acids long. Sequenced material: peripheral blood, taken on day 0 of AZD1222 vaccination. The clonotype was recovered from an adult in good health. V is TRBV3-1 (or the pseudogene TRBV3-2) and J is TRBJ1-4, with 9 bases identical to TRBD1. For the CDR3, the DNA is TGTGCCAGCAGCCAGGGGCCGGGACAGGGTTCCGAAAAACTGTTTTTT. Its translation: CASSQGPGQGSEKLFF.